The rows below give T cell receptor beta chains drawn from one sample of a study of blood T cell repertoires in COVID-19. Clones were read by immunoSEQ multiplex PCR, and TCRdb kept only the in-frame ones, dropping some. In the table there are a few hundred thousand clones, roughly nine tenths of which are singletons. The sequencing sample was made of peripheral blood. The receptors come from a woman in her forties or fifties with acute or convalescent COVID-19. The CDR3 runs from the conserved cysteine through the conserved F or W. Each record gives: J gene, CDR3 length, V gene, clone size, CDR3 protein. The size field is filled for only some rows; it gives once, few, many or a size class.

>TRBJ2-2|13|TRBV18|-
CASSPGQPEELFF
>TRBJ2-1|14|TRBV6-5|few
CASSPSGDYNEQFF
>TRBJ2-5|16|TRBV3-1/TRBV3-2|-
CASSPGLAGHQETQYF
>TRBJ2-3|16|TRBV4-2|-
CASSQDGTGITDTQYF
>TRBJ1-6|15|TRBV19|-
CASSEYLVDLFPLHF
>TRBJ2-5|13|TRBV20-1|few
CSASHTTQETQYF
>TRBJ2-7|15|TRBV4-1|-
CASSPGSGPFYEQYF
>TRBJ1-1|13|TRBV29-1|-
CSATDRGRTEAFF
>TRBJ2-7|14|TRBV11-2|-
CASSPSGSTYEQYF
>TRBJ2-7|16|TRBV10-3|once
CAIRSTSGVSSYEQYF
>TRBJ2-1|15|TRBV6-5|-
CAGSSGSLGKNEQFF
>TRBJ2-2|16|TRBV5-1|-
CASSLAVQSNTGELFF
>TRBJ1-2|16|TRBV11-2|-
CASSITTGQSFYGYTF
>TRBJ1-5|17|TRBV4-1|-
CASSQVGSGGLGQPQHF
>TRBJ2-1|16|TRBV5-1|-
CASSGLAGPVFYEQFF
>TRBJ2-3|17|TRBV5-4|-
CASSLHSGSLITDTQYF
>TRBJ1-1|13|TRBV7-8|few
CASMFQGVTEAFF
>TRBJ1-5|15|TRBV19|-
CASSMEGHSNQPQHF
>TRBJ1-6|13|TRBV2|-
CASYRDPNSPLHF
>TRBJ1-1|14|TRBV2|-
CASTLYQGNTEAFF
>TRBJ2-3|14|TRBV2|-
CASTSGLSSDTQYF
>TRBJ1-1|15|TRBV11-2|once
CASSARQGASTEAFF
>TRBJ1-1|13|TRBV5-5|-
CASSNRADTEAFF
>TRBJ2-1|18|TRBV9|few
CASSVGTSGGKMRNEQFF
>TRBJ2-7|13|TRBV7-9|-
CASEGTGKGEQYF
>TRBJ2-3|15|TRBV4-3|once
CASARGGLAGDTQYF
>TRBJ1-5|15|TRBV24-1|-
CATSDPDRGDQPQHF
>TRBJ1-4|14|TRBV19|-
CASRLTGVDEKLFF
>TRBJ2-2|14|TRBV6-4|-
CASSDGGLTGELFF
>TRBJ2-7|14|TRBV2|once
CASRVSGGLHEQYF
>TRBJ1-4|15|TRBV19|-
CASSYRGQGDEKLFF
>TRBJ2-1|16|TRBV30|-
CAWSPLRSGRAHEQFF
>TRBJ1-3|16|TRBV2|-
CASSPRGVNSGNTIYF
>TRBJ1-1|15|TRBV6-6|once
CASSRGQGARTEAFF
>TRBJ2-3|16|TRBV5-1|-
CASSYGGRGGTDTQYF
>TRBJ2-1|15|TRBV7-3|-
CASSFIPGGPDEQFF
>TRBJ1-3|13|TRBV2|once
CASRDRAGNTIYF
>TRBJ2-1|14|TRBV4-3|-
CASSQGGTNNEQFF